This T cell receptor (beta chain) emerged from a study of cytomegalovirus exposure and HLA in healthy donors (dated 2017 in TCRdb). Turning to the overall study: A later analysis indicated that the 120 or so validation repertoires were generated on the platform also employed for the approximately 670 repertoires of the first cohort. The aim of the study was to test whether cataloging public T cell receptors could identify signatures of past pathogen exposure. In addition to the first cohort of approximately 650 subjects, a separate validation cohort of approximately 120 different subjects was used. High-throughput TCR immunosequencing, statistical association of individual TCRs with disease status, and machine learning were combined to predict cytomegalovirus infection status.

The germline V gene (reference sequence) yields MNHEY for CDR1 and SMNVEV for CDR2. Ends trimmed: V by 8 bases, J by 6 bases; bases unmatched to a gene: 15. Including cysteine and phenylalanine, the CDR3 has 16 amino acids. The DNA shown is the 48-base CDR3, in frame from base 1. Donors formed part of the validation cohort, which comprised 120 subjects and was distinct from the first cohort of 550 to 850 subjects. The method behind the library was the immunoSEQ multiplex PCR assay. Concerning the study's data processing: To diagnose cytomegalovirus status from the catalog of TCR beta chain sequences, a statistical classification framework was built. TCRdb provides this immuneACCESS table in a form limited to in-frame rearrangements. Some clones are lacking; in checked studies, under half of them reflect an unresolved V gene, and why the rest are absent is not known. V and J calls and clone size are given by that table; D and trimming were obtained from the DNA. In all, the sample holds 300,000 to 350,000 clones, and 88% of those were seen once. The ten largest account for approximately 0.96% of the sample.

A note on this clone: Which antigen it targets is not known. No qualities accompany the bases; no much larger clone lies one base away.

What the authors observed across the whole study: Most TCR sequences were seen in very few donors, while some public TCRs were found in many individuals. The classifier was reported to diagnose cytomegalovirus status with high specificity and sensitivity in both the original and validation cohorts. In the study, roughly 160 TCR beta chains were listed as associated with cytomegalovirus. A later analysis lacked HLA typing for the validation cohort, so it scored co-occurrence in that cohort across all 120 or so repertoires. According to the authors, the approach could potentially be generalized to other disease states and immunological phenotypes. In vitro tests confirmed that a few of the cytomegalovirus-associated TCR beta chains recognize cytomegalovirus antigens. Of the cluster scores, roughly 95% were above 0 in a later analysis, which found that TCRs clustered in the first cohort also tended to co-occur in the 120 validation repertoires.

Sequencing was performed on PBMCs. This receptor was obtained from a man aged 25-45 years in good health and CMV-seronegative. The chain uses TRBV27 and TRBJ1-1; the central 10 bases match TRBD1. Here is the DNA: TGTGCCAGCTCGGACAGGGGGTATAATTCGAGGGCTGAAGCTTTCTTT. The translation is CASSDRGYNSRAEAFF.